The rows below give T cell receptor beta chains drawn from one sample of a study of T cell responses to AZD1222 COVID-19 vaccine. Clones were sequenced by immunoSEQ multiplex PCR, and TCRdb holds only the in-frame ones, with some missing. The repertoire holds around 99,000 clones, with approximately 90% as singletons. Source: peripheral blood, taken on day 0 of AZD1222 vaccination. These receptors were taken from an adult in good health. CDR3s include the opening cysteine and the closing phenylalanine or tryptophan. A D gene is named only where the DNA matches it firmly. Not every row has a clone size; where given, it reads once, few, many or a size class.

TRBV2	TRBJ2-3	.	.	CASSEIYSGSGTDTQYF	TGTGCCAGCAGTGAAATTTATTCGGGAAGTGGCACAGATACGCAGTATTTT
TRBV9	TRBJ2-3	.	TRBD2	CASSGGERLAGVLGTDTQYF	TGTGCCAGCAGCGGAGGGGAGAGGCTAGCGGGAGTTCTGGGCACAGATACGCAGTATTTT
TRBV12-3/TRBV12-4	TRBJ2-3	.	.	CASSLVLGDTQYF	TGTGCCAGCAGTTTAGTACTTGGAGATACGCAGTATTTT
TRBV9	TRBJ2-3	.	.	CASSVGSSVPTDTQYF	TGTGCCAGCAGCGTAGGTTCCTCGGTCCCCACAGATACGCAGTATTTT
TRBV13	TRBJ1-2	few	.	CASSQGFGSYTF	TGTGCCAGCAGCCAGGGCTTTGGGAGCTACACCTTC
TRBV18	TRBJ2-5	.	TRBD1	CASSTTTGGQETQYF	TGTGCCAGCTCAACCACGACAGGGGGCCAAGAGACCCAGTACTTC
TRBV27	TRBJ1-1	.	.	CASKTLSNAEAFF	TGTGCCAGCAAAACTCTTTCGAACGCTGAAGCTTTCTTT
TRBV2	TRBJ2-1	.	.	CASGMEYNEQFF	TGTGCCAGCGGTATGGAGTACAATGAGCAGTTCTTC
TRBV19	TRBJ1-2	.	.	CASSITSHGYTF	TGTGCCAGTAGTATAACCAGCCATGGCTACACCTTC
TRBV3-1/TRBV3-2	TRBJ1-1	.	.	CASSPHSVVGDTEAFF	TGTGCCAGCAGCCCCCACTCAGTTGTAGGGGACACTGAAGCTTTCTTT
TRBV30	TRBJ1-2	.	.	CAWGGGISYGYTF	TGTGCCTGGGGCGGGGGGATTTCCTATGGCTACACCTTC
TRBV6-5	TRBJ1-4	.	.	CASSRWKGANEKLFF	TGTGCCAGTTCCCGATGGAAGGGAGCTAATGAAAAACTGTTTTTT
TRBV7-9	TRBJ1-4	.	.	CASSSRRGLYEKLFF	TGTGCCAGCAGCTCACGTCGGGGGCTGTATGAAAAACTGTTTTTT
TRBV5-4	TRBJ1-2	many	.	CASSSAYGYTF	TGTGCCAGCAGCTCAGCTTATGGCTACACCTTC
TRBV7-8	TRBJ2-5	.	TRBD1	CASAQGQGARGETQYF	TGTGCCAGCGCCCAGGGACAGGGGGCGCGAGGAGAGACCCAGTACTTC